The TCR beta chain under discussion was sequenced for a study of shared clonotypes between healthy human individuals. Study details: Two female and a few male donors aged 18 to 49 were enrolled. Donors had three CD4 naive, three CD4 memory, two CD8 naive and one CD8 memory plate apiece.

Here immunoSEQ multiplex PCR was the method, and the copy in TCRdb shows in-frame clones only, minus some. The sample shows a few million clones, 92% of them seen only once. This CDR3 region has 16 residues. Germline values: CDR1 MGHDK, CDR2 SYGVNS. The V end lost 0 bases, the J end lost 6 bases, and 15 bases lay between the germline ends. The receptor's source is a man in his late teens or twenties in good health. Some clones in this sample may be carry-over from other donors' samples. V is TRBV25-1 and J is TRBJ2-1; a weak D match, TRBD2 (5 bases). The material sequenced was naive CD4+ T cells from PBMCs. Subset defined: CD45RA+ positively selected. The CDR3 here is CASSEYRGRALNEQFF. CDR3 DNA: TGTGCCAGCAGTGAATACCGAGGGCGGGCGCTCAATGAGCAGTTCTTC.